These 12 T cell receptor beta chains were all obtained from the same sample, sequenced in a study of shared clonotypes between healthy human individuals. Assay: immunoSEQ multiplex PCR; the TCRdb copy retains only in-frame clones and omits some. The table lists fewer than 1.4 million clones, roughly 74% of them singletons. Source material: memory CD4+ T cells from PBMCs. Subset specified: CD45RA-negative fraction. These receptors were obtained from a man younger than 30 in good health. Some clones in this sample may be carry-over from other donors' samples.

CDR3 residues: CASSPSTGPQHF. CDR3 bases: TGTGCCAGCTCCCCATCCACCGGGCCCCAGCATTTT. The chain recombines TRBV18 with TRBJ1-5; D call uncertain. This CDR3 is built from 12 residues. The germline V gene has CDR1 KGHSH and CDR2 LQKENI. Trimming took off 6 bases at V and 9 bases at J, with 12 bases between the two ends. The full variable domain, rest sourced from reference TRBV18 and TRBJ1-5, is NAGVMQNPRHLVRRRGQEARLRCSPMKGHSHVYWYRQLPEEGLKFMVYLQKENIIDESGMPKERFSAEFPKEGPSILRIQQVVRGDSAAYFCASSPSTGPQHFGDGTRLSIL.

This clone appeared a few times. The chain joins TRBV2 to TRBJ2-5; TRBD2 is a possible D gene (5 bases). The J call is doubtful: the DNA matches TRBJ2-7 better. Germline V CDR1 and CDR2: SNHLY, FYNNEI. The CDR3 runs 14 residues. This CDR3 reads CASSPRTRAHEQYF. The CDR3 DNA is TGTGCCAGCAGTCCTCGGACTCGGGCCCACGAGCAGTACTTC.

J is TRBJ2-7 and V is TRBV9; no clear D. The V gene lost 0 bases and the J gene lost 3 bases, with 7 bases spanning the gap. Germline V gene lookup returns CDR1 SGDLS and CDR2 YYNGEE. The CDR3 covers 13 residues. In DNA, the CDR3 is TGTGCCAGCAGCGTAGATGCCGGCTACGAGCAGTACTTC. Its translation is CASSVDAGYEQYF.

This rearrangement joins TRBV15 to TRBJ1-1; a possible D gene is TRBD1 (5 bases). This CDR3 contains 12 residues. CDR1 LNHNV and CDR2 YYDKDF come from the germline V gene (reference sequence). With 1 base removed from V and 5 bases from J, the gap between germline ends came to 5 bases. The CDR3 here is CATSRGGTEAFF. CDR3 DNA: TGTGCCACCAGCAGAGGGGGGACTGAAGCTTTCTTT.

CDR3 loop: CASSLYAGVYSYEQYF. CDR3 nucleotides: TGTGCCAGCAGCCTATATGCCGGGGTTTACTCCTACGAGCAGTACTTC. V gene TRBV14 combines with J gene TRBJ2-7; a weak D match, TRBD2 (5 bases). V was shortened by 4 bases and J by 0 bases, with 16 bases between the two germline ends. Germline V CDR1 and CDR2: SGHDN, FVKESK. This CDR3 comprises 16 residues.

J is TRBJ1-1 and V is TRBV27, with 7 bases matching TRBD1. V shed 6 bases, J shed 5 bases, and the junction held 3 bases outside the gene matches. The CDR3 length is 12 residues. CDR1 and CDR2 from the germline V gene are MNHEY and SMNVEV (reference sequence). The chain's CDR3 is CASRTGRTEAFF. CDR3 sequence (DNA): TGTGCCAGCAGGACAGGGCGGACTGAAGCTTTCTTT.

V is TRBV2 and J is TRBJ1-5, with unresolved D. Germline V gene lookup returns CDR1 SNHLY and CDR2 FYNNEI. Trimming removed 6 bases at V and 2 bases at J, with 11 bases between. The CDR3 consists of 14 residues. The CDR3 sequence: CASRDRRGNQPQHF. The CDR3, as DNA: TGTGCCAGCAGGGATAGGAGGGGCAATCAGCCCCAGCATTTT.

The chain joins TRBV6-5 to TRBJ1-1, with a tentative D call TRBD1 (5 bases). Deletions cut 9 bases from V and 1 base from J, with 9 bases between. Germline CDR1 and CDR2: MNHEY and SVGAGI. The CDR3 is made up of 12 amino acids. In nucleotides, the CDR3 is TGTGCCAGTCGGGGGGGGAACACTGAAGCTTTCTTT. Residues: CASRGGNTEAFF.

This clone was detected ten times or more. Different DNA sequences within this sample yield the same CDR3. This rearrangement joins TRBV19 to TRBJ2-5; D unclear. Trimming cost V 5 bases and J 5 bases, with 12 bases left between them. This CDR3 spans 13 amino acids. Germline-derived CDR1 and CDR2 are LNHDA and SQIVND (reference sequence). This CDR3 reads CASSSGLRETQYF. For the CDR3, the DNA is TGTGCCAGTAGTTCGGGCCTAAGGGAGACCCAGTACTTC.

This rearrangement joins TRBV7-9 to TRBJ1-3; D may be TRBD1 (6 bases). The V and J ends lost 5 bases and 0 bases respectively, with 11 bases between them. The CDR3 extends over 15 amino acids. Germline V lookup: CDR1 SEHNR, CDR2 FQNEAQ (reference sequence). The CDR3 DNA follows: TGTGCCAGCAGCGACACAGGGCGCTCTGGAAACACCATATATTTT. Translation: CASSDTGRSGNTIYF.

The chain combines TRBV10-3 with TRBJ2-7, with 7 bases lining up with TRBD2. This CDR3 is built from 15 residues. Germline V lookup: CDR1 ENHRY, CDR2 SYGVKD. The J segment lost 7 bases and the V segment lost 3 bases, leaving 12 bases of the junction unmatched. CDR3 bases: TGTGCCATCAGTGACCAACGGGGAGGGGCGAGGGAGCAGTACTTC. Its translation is CAISDQRGGAREQYF.

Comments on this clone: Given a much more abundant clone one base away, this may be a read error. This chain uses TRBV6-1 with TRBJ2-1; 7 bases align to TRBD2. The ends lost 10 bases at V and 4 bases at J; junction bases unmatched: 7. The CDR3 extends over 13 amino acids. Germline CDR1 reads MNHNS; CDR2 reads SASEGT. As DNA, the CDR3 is TGTGCCATTTGGGGAGGGCCTTACAATGAGCAGTTCTTC. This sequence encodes CAIWGGPYNEQFF.